These T cell receptor beta chains were read from a single sample in a study of T cell changes during pregnancy in multiple sclerosis. Produced via immunoSEQ multiplex PCR; TCRdb's table is partial and in-frame only. The data show 35,000 to 45,000 clones, around 90% seen once. The specimen comprised peripheral blood, sampled in the second trimester of pregnancy. All receptors derive from a female donor in good health, enrolled as a control in a pregnancy study. Each CDR3 is given with its conserved first and last residue. The order of the fields is D gene, J gene, V gene, clone size, CDR3 DNA, CDR3 protein. A D gene is named only where the DNA matches it firmly. The size of a clone is reported for some rows only, either as once, few or many, or as a class for expanded clones.

D gene: -; J gene: TRBJ1-6; V gene: TRBV4-3; clone size: -; CDR3 DNA: TGCGCCAGCAGCCAAGATCAGGGAAACAATTCACCCCTCCACTTT; CDR3 protein: CASSQDQGNNSPLHF
D gene: -; J gene: TRBJ1-1; V gene: TRBV9; clone size: -; CDR3 DNA: TGTGCCAGCAGCGGACAGAACACTGAAGCTTTCTTT; CDR3 protein: CASSGQNTEAFF
D gene: TRBD1; J gene: TRBJ2-2; V gene: TRBV6-1; clone size: -; CDR3 DNA: TGTGCCAGCAGTGAGGTCAGGACAGGAATCCCCGGGGAGCTGTTTTTT; CDR3 protein: CASSEVRTGIPGELFF
D gene: -; J gene: TRBJ1-5; V gene: TRBV30; clone size: few; CDR3 DNA: TGTGCCTGGAGTTCCAGGGGCAATCAGCCCCAGCATTTT; CDR3 protein: CAWSSRGNQPQHF
D gene: TRBD2; J gene: TRBJ2-7; V gene: TRBV30; clone size: -; CDR3 DNA: TGTGCCCAAGCGGGGGAGAACTACGAGCAGTACTTC; CDR3 protein: CAQAGENYEQYF
D gene: TRBD2; J gene: TRBJ2-3; V gene: TRBV27; clone size: -; CDR3 DNA: TGTGCCAGCAGTTTCGTTCGGGGTAGCGGGAGGTTTCATGGAACAGATACGCAGTATTTT; CDR3 protein: CASSFVRGSGRFHGTDTQYF
D gene: -; J gene: TRBJ1-1; V gene: TRBV7-9; clone size: -; CDR3 DNA: TGTGCCAGCAGCCCCGACAGACAGTATGAAGCTTTCTTT; CDR3 protein: CASSPDRQYEAFF
D gene: TRBD2; J gene: TRBJ2-2; V gene: TRBV7-2; clone size: -; CDR3 DNA: TGTGCCAGCAGCTTAGATACGGGGACTAGCGGGGAGCTGTTTTTT; CDR3 protein: CASSLDTGTSGELFF
D gene: TRBD2; J gene: TRBJ2-1; V gene: TRBV19; clone size: -; CDR3 DNA: TGTGCCAGTACCAGGGCGGGGGGCCCCCCTGAGCAGTTCTTC; CDR3 protein: CASTRAGGPPEQFF
D gene: -; J gene: TRBJ1-6; V gene: TRBV9; clone size: -; CDR3 DNA: TGTGCCAGCAGCGTAGCTACCGGACAGAATAATTCACCCCTCCACTTT; CDR3 protein: CASSVATGQNNSPLHF
D gene: TRBD1; J gene: TRBJ1-2; V gene: TRBV5-4; clone size: -; CDR3 DNA: TGTGCCAGCAGCCAGATTACAGGGGGCCATGGCTACACCTTC; CDR3 protein: CASSQITGGHGYTF
D gene: -; J gene: TRBJ1-2; V gene: TRBV21-1; clone size: -; CDR3 DNA: TGTGCCAGCAGCAAAAAAATGGGCTTTTTACCCCAGGGATTTAACTATGGCTACACCTTC; CDR3 protein: CASSKKMGFLPQGFNYGYTF
D gene: -; J gene: TRBJ1-2; V gene: TRBV6-6; clone size: once; CDR3 DNA: TGTGCCAGCAGTTACCCCTCCCCGTGGCTTAACTATGGCTACACCTTC; CDR3 protein: CASSYPSPWLNYGYTF
D gene: TRBD1; J gene: TRBJ1-4; V gene: TRBV11-3; clone size: -; CDR3 DNA: TGTGCCAGCAGCTTGGTTGGGACAGGCGAGGAAAAACTGTTTTTT; CDR3 protein: CASSLVGTGEEKLFF
D gene: TRBD1; J gene: TRBJ2-7; V gene: TRBV7-2; clone size: once; CDR3 DNA: TGTGCCAGCAGCTTAGGGGACAGACCCTCCTACGAGCAGTACTTC; CDR3 protein: CASSLGDRPSYEQYF
D gene: -; J gene: TRBJ2-7; V gene: TRBV7-9; clone size: few; CDR3 DNA: TGTGCCAGCAGCTTGGACAGCACCTACGAGCAGTACTTC; CDR3 protein: CASSLDSTYEQYF
D gene: TRBD2; J gene: TRBJ2-2; V gene: TRBV7-2; clone size: -; CDR3 DNA: TGTGCCGTTCCCAGCGGGAGTCCCGGGGAGCTGTTTTTT; CDR3 protein: CAVPSGSPGELFF
D gene: -; J gene: TRBJ1-1; V gene: TRBV11-3; clone size: -; CDR3 DNA: TGTGCCAGCAGCCCAAGGGTCGAGGGCACTGAAGCTTTCTTT; CDR3 protein: CASSPRVEGTEAFF
D gene: -; J gene: TRBJ1-1; V gene: TRBV10-2; clone size: -; CDR3 DNA: TGCGCCAGCGGGGGGGTCAAGTCTGAAGCTTTCTTT; CDR3 protein: CASGGVKSEAFF
D gene: TRBD2; J gene: TRBJ2-5; V gene: TRBV30; clone size: -; CDR3 DNA: TGTGCCTTTCTTAGCGGGGTAGGAGAGACCCAGTACTTC; CDR3 protein: CAFLSGVGETQYF
D gene: -; J gene: TRBJ2-7; V gene: TRBV25-1; clone size: -; CDR3 DNA: TGTGCCAGCAGCACATCGAGGCAGGGGGGCTACGAGCAGTACTTC; CDR3 protein: CASSTSRQGGYEQYF
D gene: -; J gene: TRBJ1-1; V gene: TRBV6-5; clone size: -; CDR3 DNA: TGTGCCAGCAGTTACTCGTTAATTGAGACTGAAGCTTTCTTT; CDR3 protein: CASSYSLIETEAFF
D gene: TRBD2; J gene: TRBJ2-7; V gene: TRBV27; clone size: -; CDR3 DNA: TGTGCCAGCAGCTTTCCTCTAGCGGGGGGGACCTACGAGCAGTACTTC; CDR3 protein: CASSFPLAGGTYEQYF
D gene: -; J gene: TRBJ2-3; V gene: TRBV29-1; clone size: -; CDR3 DNA: TGCAGCGTTGATCCAGCGGTCACAGATACGCAGTATTTT; CDR3 protein: CSVDPAVTDTQYF
D gene: TRBD2; J gene: TRBJ2-3; V gene: TRBV14; clone size: -; CDR3 DNA: TGTGCCAGCAGCCCCATTGGCGGGGGGGCGGATACGCAGTATTTT; CDR3 protein: CASSPIGGGADTQYF
D gene: -; J gene: TRBJ1-1; V gene: TRBV30; clone size: once; CDR3 DNA: TGTGCCTGGAGTGTACTCGAGAACACTGAAGCTTTCTTT; CDR3 protein: CAWSVLENTEAFF
D gene: -; J gene: TRBJ2-3; V gene: TRBV6-1; clone size: -; CDR3 DNA: TGTGCCAGCATTACCGGACTGTTATCCACAGATACGCAGTATTTT; CDR3 protein: CASITGLLSTDTQYF